This T cell receptor beta chain stems from a study of cytomegalovirus exposure and HLA in healthy donors. With regard to this clone: Its matching antigen is unknown.

There are 13 residues in the CDR3. CDR1 LNHNV and CDR2 YYDKDF come from the germline V gene (reference sequence). The ends lost 5 bases at V and 6 bases at J; junction bases unmatched: 5. The study ran its PCR with 60 Vbeta and 13 Jbeta primers. This table comes from immunoSEQ multiplex PCR, and its TCRdb copy is limited to in-frame clones, with some not included. The repertoire holds about 95,000 clones, with around four fifths as singletons. Findings and limits, study-wide: For TCR beta chains, V- and J-gene trimming was later linked to a missense DCLRE1C variant. It was taken for granted in presence/absence analyses that sequencing depth across donors was roughly uniform.

This TCR was sampled from a woman aged 40 to 50 in good health and CMV-seronegative. This sequence joins TRBV15 and TRBJ1-1; 8 bases match TRBD1. The sequencing sample was made of PBMCs. This chain's CDR3 is CATSGQGRPEAFF. CDR3 bases: TGTGCCACCAGCGGACAGGGCAGACCTGAAGCTTTCTTT.